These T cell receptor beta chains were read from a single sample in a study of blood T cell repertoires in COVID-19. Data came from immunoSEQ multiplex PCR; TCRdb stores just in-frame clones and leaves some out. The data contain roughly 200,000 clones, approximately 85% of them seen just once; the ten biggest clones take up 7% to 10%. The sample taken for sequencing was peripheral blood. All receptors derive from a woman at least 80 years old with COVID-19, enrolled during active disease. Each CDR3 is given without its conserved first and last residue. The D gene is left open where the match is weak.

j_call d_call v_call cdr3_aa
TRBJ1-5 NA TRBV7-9 ASSQGSWQVHSNQPQH
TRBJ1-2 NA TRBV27 ASSLSVGARWGYT
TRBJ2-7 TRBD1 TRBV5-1 ASSPRQGPYEQY
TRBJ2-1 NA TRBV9 ASSVVASNEQF
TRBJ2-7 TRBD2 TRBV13 ASSPGGRAGGEQY
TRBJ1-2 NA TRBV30 AWSGPYGAGNYGYT
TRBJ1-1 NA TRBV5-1 ASRNTGSTEAF
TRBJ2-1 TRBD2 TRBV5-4 ASSSGLEAYNEQF
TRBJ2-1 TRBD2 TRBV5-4 ASSAGGLAGNEQF
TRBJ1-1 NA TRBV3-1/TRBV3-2 ASSQDRGRNTEAF
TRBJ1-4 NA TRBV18 ASSRGRGAATNEKLF
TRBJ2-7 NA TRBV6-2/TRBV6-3 ASSFTRSLSYEQY
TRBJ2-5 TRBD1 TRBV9 ASSALGTGRETQY
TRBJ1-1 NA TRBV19 ASSLAGAPVDTEAF
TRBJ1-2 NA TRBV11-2 ASSNLYGYT